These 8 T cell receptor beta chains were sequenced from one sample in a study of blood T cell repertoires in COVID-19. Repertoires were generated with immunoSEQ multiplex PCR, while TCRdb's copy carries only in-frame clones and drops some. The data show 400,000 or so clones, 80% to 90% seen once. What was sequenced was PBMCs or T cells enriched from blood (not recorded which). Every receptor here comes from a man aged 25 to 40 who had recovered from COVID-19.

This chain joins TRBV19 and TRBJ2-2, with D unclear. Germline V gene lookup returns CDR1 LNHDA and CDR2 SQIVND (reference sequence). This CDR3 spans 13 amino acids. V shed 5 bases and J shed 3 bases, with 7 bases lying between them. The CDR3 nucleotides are TGTGCCAGTAGTGCCGGAGACACCGGGGAGCTGTTTTTT. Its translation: CASSAGDTGELFF.

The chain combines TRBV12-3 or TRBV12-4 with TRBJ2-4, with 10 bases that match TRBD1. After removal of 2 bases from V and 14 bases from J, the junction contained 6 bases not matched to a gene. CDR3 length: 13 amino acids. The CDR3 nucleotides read TGTGCCAGCAGTTTATGGGAGGGGACAGGGGAGTACTTC. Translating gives CASSLWEGTGEYF.

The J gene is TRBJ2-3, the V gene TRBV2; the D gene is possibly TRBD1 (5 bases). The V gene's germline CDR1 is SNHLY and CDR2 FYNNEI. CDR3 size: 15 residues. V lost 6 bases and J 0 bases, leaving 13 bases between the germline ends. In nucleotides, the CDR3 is TGTGCCAGCAGGACAGCAAAAACTAGCACAGATACGCAGTATTTT. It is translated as CASRTAKTSTDTQYF.

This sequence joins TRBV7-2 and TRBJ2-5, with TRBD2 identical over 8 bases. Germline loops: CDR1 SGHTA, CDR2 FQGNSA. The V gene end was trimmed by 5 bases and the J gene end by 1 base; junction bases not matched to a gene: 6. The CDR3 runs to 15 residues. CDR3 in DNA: TGTGCCAGCAGCCTTGGGAGCGGGGGCCAAGAGACCCAGTACTTC. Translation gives CASSLGSGGQETQYF.

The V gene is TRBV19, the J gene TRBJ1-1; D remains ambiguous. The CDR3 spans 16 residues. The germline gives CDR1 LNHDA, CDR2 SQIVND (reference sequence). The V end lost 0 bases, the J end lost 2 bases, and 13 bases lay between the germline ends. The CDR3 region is CASSIDYVDTNTEAFF. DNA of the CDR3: TGTGCCAGTAGTATAGATTATGTCGACACCAACACTGAAGCTTTCTTT.

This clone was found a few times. The CDR3 here is CASSSWGQGSEQYF. The DNA for the CDR3 is TGTGCCAGCTCATCTTGGGGACAGGGAAGCGAGCAGTACTTC. The V call is TRBV19, the J call TRBJ2-7; 9 bases are a match to TRBD1. Germline trimming cut 9 bases from V and 6 bases from J; bases unmatched to any gene: 12. Germline V lookup: CDR1 LNHDA, CDR2 SQIVND (reference sequence). The CDR3 contains 14 residues. The whole variable domain, remainder taken from reference TRBV19 and TRBJ2-7, is DGGITQSPKYLFRKEGQNVTLSCEQNLNHDAMYWYRQDPGQGLRLIYYSQIVNDFQKGDIAEGYSVSREKKESFPLTVTSAQKNPTAFYLCASSSWGQGSEQYFGPGTRLTVT.

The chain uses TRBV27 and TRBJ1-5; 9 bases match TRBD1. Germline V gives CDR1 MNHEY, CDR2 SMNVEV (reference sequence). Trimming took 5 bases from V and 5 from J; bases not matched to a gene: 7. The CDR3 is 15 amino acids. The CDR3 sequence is CASSQRTGADQPQHF. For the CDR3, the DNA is TGTGCCAGCAGTCAAAGGACAGGGGCGGATCAGCCCCAGCATTTT.

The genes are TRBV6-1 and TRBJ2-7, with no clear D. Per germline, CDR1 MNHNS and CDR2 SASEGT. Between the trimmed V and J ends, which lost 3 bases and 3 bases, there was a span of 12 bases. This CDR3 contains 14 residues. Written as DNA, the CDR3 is TGTGCCAGCAGTGAGACTGACCGCAACTACGAGCAGTACTTC. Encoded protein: CASSETDRNYEQYF.